The 17 T cell receptor beta chains presented below share a single source sample, sequenced in a study of CD8 T cells in ankylosing spondylitis. General study findings and limits: Seemingly characteristic of ankylosing spondylitis blood was a TCR beta motif consisting of under 10 highly homologous variants.

TCRdb reanalysed the 5' RACE reads using MiXCR and keeps one entry per CDR3 protein. This repertoire shows 470,000 or so distinct CDR3 sequences, approximately 26% found once; its top ten account for 0.89%. No antigen is known for these receptors. The sequencing input was blood, either unsorted or a sorted T cell fraction (not recorded which). Receptors were obtained from a male donor with ankylosing spondylitis.

This sequence joins TRBV2 and TRBJ1-2; perhaps TRBD1 as D (5 bases). The CDR3 spans 12 residues. The germline gives CDR1 SNHLY, CDR2 FYNNEI. V dropped 4 bases and J dropped 8 bases, with 11 bases sitting between them. The CDR3 DNA follows: TGTGCCAGCAGTGGGCAGGGAACGGGCTACACCTTC. Translating gives CASSGQGTGYTF.

This clonotype was recorded only once. This chain links TRBV7-7 with TRBJ2-2, with TRBD2 matching over 7 bases. With 5 bases clipped from V and 0 bases from J, the junction kept 9 bases outside the gene matches. Germline values: CDR1 SSHAT, CDR2 FNYEAQ (reference sequence). The CDR3 has 17 residues. CDR3: CASSPTLADANTGELFF. CDR3 in DNA: TGTGCCAGCAGCCCGACGCTAGCGGATGCGAACACCGGGGAGCTGTTTTTT. The full variable domain, in which reference TRBV7-7 and TRBJ2-2 provide the parts outside the CDR3, is GAGVSQSPRYKVTKRGQDVTLRCDPISSHATLYWYQQALGQGPEFLTYFNYEAQPDKSGLPSDRFSAERPEGSISTLTIQRTEQRDSAMYRCASSPTLADANTGELFFGEGSRLTVL.

The CDR3 here is CATSDRQSSGANVLTF. The CDR3 nucleotides read TGTGCCACCAGTGATAGACAGAGCTCTGGGGCCAACGTCCTGACTTTC. V and J are TRBV24-1 and TRBJ2-6, with D possibly being TRBD1 (5 bases). The V and J ends lost 3 bases and 0 bases respectively, with 8 bases between them. This CDR3 spans 16 amino acids. The germline V gene has CDR1 KGHDR and CDR2 SFDVKD.

The genes are TRBV12-3 or TRBV12-4 and TRBJ2-4; 9 bases fit TRBD1. Unmatched junction bases numbered 7, after V lost 5 bases and J lost 8 bases. This CDR3 comprises 14 residues. CDR3 protein: CASSPGQGRDIQYF. DNA of the CDR3: TGTGCCAGCAGTCCAGGACAGGGGAGGGACATTCAGTACTTC.

This clonotype appeared a few times. The rearrangement joins TRBV10-3 to TRBJ1-4; tentatively, D is TRBD1 (6 bases). V lost 3 bases and J lost 8, with 7 bases in between. CDR1 and CDR2 (germline): ENHRY, SYGVKD. The CDR3 runs to 12 residues. The CDR3 here is CAISETGEKLFF. CDR3 coding DNA: TGTGCCATCAGTGAAACAGGGGAAAAACTGTTTTTT.

The table lists this clonotype with a few counts. This chain connects TRBV7-8 to TRBJ1-1; D call uncertain. The CDR3 is made up of 14 amino acids. V was cut by 1 base and J by 1 base, with 7 bases left in between. The germline gives CDR1 SGHVS, CDR2 FQNEAQ. CDR3 loop: CASSLVSWNTEAFF. CDR3 in DNA: TGTGCCAGCAGCTTAGTTTCTTGGAACACTGAAGCTTTCTTT.

V usage is TRBV7-2 and J usage is TRBJ1-5, with 7 bases matching TRBD1. This CDR3 contains 14 residues. Germline assignment: CDR1 SGHTA and CDR2 FQGNSA. V dropped 4 bases and J dropped 11; count of bases not matched to a gene: 11. In DNA form, the CDR3 reads TGTGCCAGCAGCTCCCGACAGGGAGGAGGCGCCCAGCATTTT. Its translation is CASSSRQGGGAQHF.

The chain is built from TRBV7-9 and TRBJ1-6, with 7 bases aligning to TRBD1. J was trimmed by 8 bases and V by 5 bases; bases with no gene match: 9. Germline-derived CDR1 and CDR2 are SEHNR and FQNEAQ (reference sequence). The CDR3 extends over 15 amino acids. This CDR3 reads CASSPADRDHSPLHF. DNA for the CDR3: TGTGCCAGCAGCCCCGCTGACAGGGATCATTCACCCCTCCACTTT.

This chain connects TRBV29-1 to TRBJ1-2; possibly TRBD1 for D (5 bases). The CDR3 is made up of 13 amino acids. Germline loops: CDR1 SQVTM, CDR2 ANQGSEA. V was shortened by 4 bases and J by 2 bases, with 11 bases between the two germline ends. CDR3 protein: CSVGQGGNYGYTF. The CDR3 coding sequence is TGCAGCGTTGGGCAGGGAGGAAACTATGGCTACACCTTC.

This clonotype was counted between two and nine times. This chain uses TRBV7-9 with TRBJ1-4; 12 bases align to TRBD1. The V gene's germline CDR1 is SEHNR and CDR2 FQNEAQ (reference sequence). The CDR3 length is 15 residues. V dropped 5 bases and J dropped 7; count of bases not matched to a gene: 5. The CDR3 here is CASSPPGQGAEKLFF. The DNA for the CDR3 is TGTGCCAGCAGCCCCCCGGGACAGGGGGCTGAAAAACTGTTTTTT.

There are a few counts of this clonotype. The V and J genes are TRBV27 and TRBJ2-1; 7 positions match TRBD1. V shed 6 bases, J shed 4 bases, and the junction held 9 bases outside the gene matches. There are 15 residues in the CDR3. Germline CDR1 and CDR2: MNHEY and SMNVEV (reference sequence). The CDR3, as DNA: TGTGCCAGCAGGAACAGGGGTCGGGCTTACAATGAGCAGTTCTTC. Protein sequence: CASRNRGRAYNEQFF.

The chain carries TRBV5-1 and TRBJ2-2; D is possibly TRBD2 (6 bases). This CDR3 comprises 15 residues. Trimming left V 1 base short and J 4 bases short, with 11 bases between. The germline V gene encodes CDR1 SGHRS and CDR2 YFSETQ. CDR3 region: CASSLKRRGTGELFF. The DNA of the CDR3 is TGCGCCAGCAGCTTGAAGAGGAGGGGCACCGGGGAGCTGTTTTTT.

V is TRBV7-9 and J is TRBJ1-5; 11 bases match TRBD1. J was trimmed by 9 bases and V by 4 bases; bases with no gene match: 8. Germline-derived CDR1 and CDR2 are SEHNR and FQNEAQ (reference sequence). The CDR3 consists of 15 residues. CDR3 residues: CASSWTGGDRGPQHF. The CDR3 DNA follows: TGTGCCAGCAGCTGGACAGGGGGCGACCGGGGGCCCCAGCATTTT.

This chain links TRBV7-9 with TRBJ1-1; D not certain. Trimming removed 5 bases at V and 3 bases at J, with 13 bases between. CDR1 SEHNR and CDR2 FQNEAQ come from the germline V gene (reference sequence). The CDR3 consists of 14 residues. Here the CDR3 reads CASSPGLKDTEAFF. CDR3 sequence (DNA): TGTGCCAGCAGCCCAGGTTTAAAGGACACTGAAGCTTTCTTT. Full variable domain (missing parts from reference TRBV7-9 and TRBJ1-1): DTGVSQNPRHKITKRGQNVTFRCDPISEHNRLYWYRQTLGQGPEFLTYFQNEAQLEKSRLLSDRFSAERPKGSFSTLEIQRTEQGDSAMYLCASSPGLKDTEAFFGQGTRLTVV.

This clonotype turned up a few times. The chain carries TRBV28 and TRBJ1-5, with a weak D call TRBD1 (6 bases). V lost 2 bases, J lost 7 bases, and 18 bases lay in between. CDR1 and CDR2 (germline): MDHEN, SYDVKM. This CDR3 comprises 16 residues. For the CDR3, the DNA is TGTGCCAGCAGTTTAGATCTAAAGCGTAGGGGGCAGCCCCAGCATTTT. Residues: CASSLDLKRRGQPQHF.

The table lists this clonotype with a few counts. V and J are TRBV20-1 and TRBJ2-3, with TRBD2 matching over 14 bases. The trim removed 6 bases at V and 1 base at J, leaving 9 bases unmatched. Per the germline V gene, CDR1 is DFQATT and CDR2 is SNEGSKA (reference sequence). This CDR3 comprises 17 residues. In nucleotides, the CDR3 is TGCAGTGCGCAGACTAGCGGGAGGGCCGGGGGCACAGATACGCAGTATTTT. This encodes CSAQTSGRAGGTDTQYF.

The chain links TRBV29-1 to TRBJ1-2, with TRBD1 matching over 7 bases. V dropped 7 bases and J dropped 4; count of bases not matched to a gene: 6. The CDR3 covers 12 residues. Germline CDR1 reads SQVTM; CDR2 reads ANQGSEA. CDR3 loop: CSAGQIAYGYTF. CDR3 DNA: TGCAGCGCGGGACAGATAGCCTATGGCTACACCTTC. Full variable domain (outside the CDR3, taken from reference TRBV29-1 and TRBJ1-2): SAVISQKPSRDICQRGTSLTIQCQVDSQVTMMFWYRQQPGQSLTLIATANQGSEATYESGFVIDKFPISRPNLTFSTLTVSNMSPEDSSIYLCSAGQIAYGYTFGSGTRLTVV.